What follows are 9 T cell receptor beta chains derived from one specimen sequenced in a study of technical replicates of blood from a handful of donors. The repertoire was sequenced with immunoSEQ multiplex PCR; TCRdb's copy has only in-frame clones and lacks some. The data contain about 98,000 clones, approximately 96% of them singletons. Sequencing was done on a sample of T cells isolated from PBMCs. These receptors all come from a human donor in good health.

V usage is TRBV19 and J usage is TRBJ2-5; 7 nucleotides agree with TRBD1. This CDR3 has 13 residues. The germline gives CDR1 LNHDA, CDR2 SQIVND (reference sequence). The ends lost 5 bases at V and 7 bases at J; junction bases unmatched: 7. In DNA, the CDR3 is TGTGCCAGTAGTGGTCGGGACAGACGGACCCAGTACTTC. As protein: CASSGRDRRTQYF.

The gene calls are TRBV10-1 and TRBJ2-1; 10 bases map to TRBD2. CDR3 length: 17 residues. Germline lookup yields CDR1 WNHNN and CDR2 SYGVQD (reference sequence). Trimming removed 0 bases from V and 4 bases from J; junction bases left unmatched: 6. DNA for the CDR3: TGCGCCAGCAGTGAGTCGAAAACTAGCGGGGTGTACAATGAGCAGTTCTTC. Translation gives CASSESKTSGVYNEQFF.

This clone appeared a single time. V and J are TRBV27 and TRBJ2-5; TRBD1 agrees at 8 bases. Germline V lookup: CDR1 MNHEY, CDR2 SMNVEV (reference sequence). This CDR3 contains 20 residues. After removal of 6 bases from V and 5 bases from J, the junction contained 26 bases not matched to a gene. The CDR3 region is CASSPPGGRTNWWGPETQYF. DNA of the CDR3: TGTGCCAGCAGCCCACCAGGGGGCAGGACGAACTGGTGGGGCCCGGAGACCCAGTACTTC.

The chain couples TRBV14 to TRBJ1-2; 8 bases agree with TRBD1. The V gene end was trimmed by 0 bases and the J gene end by 6 bases; junction bases not matched to a gene: 6. The germline gives CDR1 SGHDN, CDR2 FVKESK. CDR3 length: 15 residues. CDR3 residues: CASSQEFAGGNGYTF. CDR3 DNA: TGTGCCAGCAGCCAAGAGTTCGCAGGGGGCAATGGCTACACCTTC.

This sequence joins TRBV19 and TRBJ1-5, with TRBD1 matching over 7 bases. Germline V CDR1 and CDR2: LNHDA, SQIVND (reference sequence). The V segment lost 3 bases and the J segment 4 bases; nucleotides outside the gene matches: 12. CDR3 length: 17 residues. The CDR3, as DNA: TGTGCCAGTAGTATCCCGGACAGGAAAAAAACGAATCAGCCCCAGCATTTT. Translated: CASSIPDRKKTNQPQHF. Looking up the rest from reference TRBV19 and TRBJ1-5 gives the full variable domain: DGGITQSPKYLFRKEGQNVTLSCEQNLNHDAMYWYRQDPGQGLRLIYYSQIVNDFQKGDIAEGYSVSREKKESFPLTVTSAQKNPTAFYLCASSIPDRKKTNQPQHFGDGTRLSIL.

The chain carries TRBV6-5 and TRBJ2-5; TRBD1 aligns across 9 bases. The V and J ends lost 4 bases and 5 bases, in that order; junction bases with no gene match: 5. The CDR3 covers 14 residues. Per germline, CDR1 MNHEY and CDR2 SVGAGI. CDR3 region: CASSLQGASETQYF. In DNA, the CDR3 is TGTGCCAGCAGTTTACAGGGGGCATCGGAGACCCAGTACTTC.

The chain carries TRBV5-1 and TRBJ2-1; 7 nucleotides line up with TRBD1. Germline V CDR1 and CDR2: SGHRS, YFSETQ. Trimming cost V 3 bases and J 1 base; bases outside gene matches: 4. This CDR3 is 15 amino acids long. CDR3 sequence reads: CASSSQGVSYNEQFF. CDR3 bases: TGCGCCAGCAGCTCCCAGGGGGTTTCCTACAATGAGCAGTTCTTC.

This rearrangement joins TRBV11-3 to TRBJ1-2; D gene uncertain. The CDR3 length is 13 residues. V lost 1 base and J 0 bases, leaving 3 bases between the germline ends. Germline CDR1 reads SGHNT; CDR2 reads YENEEA. The CDR3 nucleotides read TGTGCCAGCAGCTTAGCCACTAACTATGGCTACACCTTC. This sequence encodes CASSLATNYGYTF.

The chain employs TRBV7-9 and TRBJ2-1, with 9 bases that match TRBD1. Germline V gene data show CDR1 as SEHNR and CDR2 as FQNEAQ (reference sequence). The CDR3 runs 15 residues. After removal of 7 bases from V and 6 bases from J, the junction contained 10 bases not matched to a gene. CDR3: CASTSRGTGSNEQFF. In DNA, the CDR3 is TGTGCCAGCACCTCACGTGGGACAGGGTCCAATGAGCAGTTCTTC. The full variable domain, its missing parts supplied by reference TRBV7-9 and TRBJ2-1, is DTGVSQNPRHKITKRGQNVTFRCDPISEHNRLYWYRQTLGQGPEFLTYFQNEAQLEKSRLLSDRFSAERPKGSFSTLEIQRTEQGDSAMYLCASTSRGTGSNEQFFGPGTRLTVL.